This T cell receptor beta chain was sequenced during a study of T-cell reconstitution after alpha-beta-depleted transplantation in children (dated by TCRdb to the mid-2010s). Study-level background: T-cell immune reconstitution after TCRalphabeta/CD19-depleted allogeneic hematopoietic cell transplantation in children was quantitatively tracked in the study by means of TCR repertoire profiling. What the study reported, not specific to this receptor: Apparently early alphabetaT-cell count recovery about two months after transplant reportedly relied on only several hundred rapidly expanded clones derived from non-depleted graft cells. The frequencies of hyperexpanded clones fell over the following months, and after one year, T-cell counts and TCRbeta diversity were mostly attributed to newly produced T cells. In some patients, high TCRbeta diversity at day 60 was attributed to recipient T cells and intrathymic progenitors that had survived conditioning.

Interpreted using the paper, the treatment or condition label stands for: allogeneic hematopoietic cell transplantation with graft depleted of TCRalphabeta T cells and CD19 B cells. TCRalphabeta/CD19-depleted allogeneic hematopoietic cell grafts were given to the transplant recipients, all of whom were children. This clonotype was observed at least ten times. Its target antigen remains unknown. The input lacks base qualities; no much larger clone sits a single base away. As encoded in the germline V gene, CDR1 is SGDLS while CDR2 is YYNGEE. V has 4 bases trimmed and J has 5 bases trimmed; junction bases matching no gene number 10. Its CDR3 holds 16 amino acids, cysteine through phenylalanine. Only the CDR3 DNA stays, 48 bases, in frame from base 1. To prepare the library, PCR was applied. This sample was sequenced with an Illumina HiSeq 2500. To normalize quantification of the TCRbeta repertoire, the TCR libraries were built with molecular barcoding that relied on unique molecular identifiers. Clones were called with MiXCR by TCRdb after fastp trimmed the public reads at Q25, and only in-frame beta chains were retained. Each entry is one CDR3 protein sequence, shown with its most common DNA and genes. For this sample the table gives fewer than 350,000 distinct CDR3 sequences, of which approximately 10% were detected only once. The ten largest clones represent 23% of the sample.

Sequenced here: peripheral blood, sampled 180 days after TCRalphabeta/CD19-depleted stem cell transplant. The source is a male patient aged 2 to 9 who had a stem cell transplant for chronic granulomatous disease, so the T cells may come from the graft donor. This chain joins TRBV9 to TRBJ2-5; 11 nucleotides in the junction match TRBD1. The nucleotide sequence reads TGTGCCAGCAGCCCGGGGACAGGGGGTGTAGAGGAGACCCAGTACTTC. Its translation is CASSPGTGGVEETQYF.